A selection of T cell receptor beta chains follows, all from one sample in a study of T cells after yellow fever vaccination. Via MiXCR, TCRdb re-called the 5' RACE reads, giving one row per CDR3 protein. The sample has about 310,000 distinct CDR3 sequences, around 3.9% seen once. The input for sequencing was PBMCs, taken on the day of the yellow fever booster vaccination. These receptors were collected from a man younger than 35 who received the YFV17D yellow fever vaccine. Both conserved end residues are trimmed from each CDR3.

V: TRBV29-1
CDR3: SGDPDTDTQY

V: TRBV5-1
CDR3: ASSGTGVDGTEAF

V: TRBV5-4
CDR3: ASSLGRDRGIEQF

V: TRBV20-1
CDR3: SARADSYGYT

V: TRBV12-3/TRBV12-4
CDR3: ASSLSDSTDTQY

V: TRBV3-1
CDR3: ASSQGNSGAVNIQY

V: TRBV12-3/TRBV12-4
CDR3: ASSLPDQETQY

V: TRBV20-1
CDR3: SARFGQGRGEQF

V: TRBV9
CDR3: ASSGIGDEQF

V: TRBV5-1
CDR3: ASSNSPNYGYT

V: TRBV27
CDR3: ASRGLAGATFYNEQF

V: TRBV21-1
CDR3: ASSKAFRLGVGNNEQF

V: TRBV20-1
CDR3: SAARTGGAYNEQF

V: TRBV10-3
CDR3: ATTNRVGTEAF

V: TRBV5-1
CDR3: ASSSITTRGQGAPEAF

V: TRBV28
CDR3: ASSSDRDQETQY

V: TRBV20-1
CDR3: SARSGDGTDTQY

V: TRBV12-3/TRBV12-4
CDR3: ASSLGGNNEQY

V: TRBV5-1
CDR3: ASQGDYKGLETQY

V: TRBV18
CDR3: ASSSPGRQETQY

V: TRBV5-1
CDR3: ASSTTAYEQY

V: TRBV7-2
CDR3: ASSLVGGNTNQPQH

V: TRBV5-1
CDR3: ASSPSRGRGETQY

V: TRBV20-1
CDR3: SARNFFADTQY

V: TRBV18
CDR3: ASSSGSGELF

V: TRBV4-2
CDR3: ASSEEAGNTEAF

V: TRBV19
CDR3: ASSRLFMNTEAF

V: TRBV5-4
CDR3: ASSADRGQGGYT